This T cell receptor beta chain appears in the sequencing data of a study of CDR3 diversity in severe acne. TCRdb used MiXCR to reprocess the PCR reads, holding one entry per CDR3 protein. The table lists tens of thousands of distinct CDR3 sequences, about 53% of them singletons, with 9.5% to 13% in the top ten. The germline V gene has CDR1 PRHDT and CDR2 FYEKMQ (reference sequence). The CDR3 runs to 15 residues. Trimming took 3 bases from V and 2 from J, leaving 13 bases between them. The sequence derives from a male donor with severe acne vulgaris. Sequenced: blood. This chain links TRBV13 with TRBJ2-5; D possibly corresponds to TRBD2 (6 bases). The DNA of the CDR3 is TGTGCCAGCAGCTTTTTGGGACTGTTACAAGAGACCCAGTACTTC. It encodes CASSFLGLLQETQYF.